The next 22 T cell receptor beta chains were all read from a single sample in a study of OX40 agonist ivuxolimab in advanced cancers. TCRdb's table, derived via immunoSEQ multiplex PCR, lists solely in-frame clones and lacks some. The sample records about 82,000 clones, 90% to 95% being singletons. The specimen was CD4+ or CD8+ T cells sorted from blood, collected in a trial of the OX40 agonist ivuxolimab. All receptors derive from an adult with an advanced solid tumor such as melanoma, head and neck, liver or kidney cancer.

The rearrangement links TRBV2 to TRBJ1-1; 7 bases fit TRBD1. The CDR3 runs to 15 residues. The V segment lost 5 bases and the J segment 1 base; nucleotides outside the gene matches: 7. Germline CDR1 and CDR2: SNHLY and FYNNEI. The CDR3 protein is CASSPSRQGNTEAFF. In DNA form, the CDR3 reads TGTGCCAGCAGTCCCTCACGACAGGGGAACACTGAAGCTTTCTTT.

The V gene is TRBV19, the J gene TRBJ1-5; D is uncertain. The CDR3 consists of 14 residues. V lost 7 bases and J lost 2, with 12 bases in between. Germline V gene data show CDR1 as LNHDA and CDR2 as SQIVND (reference sequence). The CDR3 sequence is CASNYPGGNQPQHF. In nucleotides, the CDR3 is TGTGCCAGTAATTACCCAGGCGGCAATCAGCCCCAGCATTTT.

This clone appeared once. J is TRBJ2-7 and V is TRBV6-1; TRBD1 matches 10 bases. CDR1 MNHNS and CDR2 SASEGT come from the germline V gene. V lost 8 bases and J lost 1; bases outside the gene matches: 2. The CDR3 has 13 residues. CDR3 loop: CASRDRGSYEQYF. DNA for the CDR3: TGTGCCAGCCGGGACAGGGGATCCTACGAGCAGTACTTC.

This clone appeared a single time. The chain recombines TRBV5-1 with TRBJ2-5, with TRBD2 matching 9 bases. This CDR3 is built from 16 residues. The ends lost 5 bases at V and 0 bases at J; junction bases unmatched: 8. Per germline, CDR1 SGHRS and CDR2 YFSETQ. The CDR3 nucleotides read TGCGCCAGCAGATCACTAGCGGGTGGGGACCAAGAGACCCAGTACTTC. Amino acids: CASRSLAGGDQETQYF.

The CDR3 protein is CASSGGGTGNTIYF. In nucleotides, the CDR3 is TGTGCCAGCAGTGGGGGGGGTACCGGAAACACCATATATTTT. The chain is built from TRBV2 and TRBJ1-3; perhaps TRBD1 as D (5 bases). Germline CDR1 SNHLY, CDR2 FYNNEI. Trimming stripped 4 bases from V and 4 bases from J, with 11 bases between. CDR3 length equals 14 residues.

The gene calls are TRBV7-9 and TRBJ2-1; D possibly matches TRBD1 or TRBD2 (6 bases each). This CDR3 spans 14 amino acids. The germline CDR1 and CDR2 sequences are SEHNR and FQNEAQ (reference sequence). V lost 4 bases and J lost 10, with 17 bases in between. Written as DNA, the CDR3 is TGTGCCAGCAGCTCAGGGGTGGCGGGAAGGGAGCAGTTCTTC. Translating it yields CASSSGVAGREQFF.

The chain uses TRBV5-1 and TRBJ2-2; no definite D call. Trimming cost V 1 base and J 7 bases, with 11 bases left between them. The CDR3 length is 14 residues. Germline V lookup: CDR1 SGHRS, CDR2 YFSETQ. CDR3 nucleotides: TGCGCCAGCAGCTTGTTGGGAACCTTCGGGGAGCTGTTTTTT. This sequence encodes CASSLLGTFGELFF. The complete variable domain, with remaining parts taken from reference TRBV5-1 and TRBJ2-2, reads KAGVTQTPRYLIKTRGQQVTLSCSPISGHRSVSWYQQTPGQGLQFLFEYFSETQRNKGNFPGRFSGRQFSNSRSEMNVSTLELGDSALYLCASSLLGTFGELFFGEGSRLTVL.

This chain links TRBV29-1 with TRBJ2-7; TRBD2 might be the D (6 bases). The CDR3 is made up of 13 amino acids. Germline CDR1 SQVTM, CDR2 ANQGSEA. The V and J ends lost 4 bases and 2 bases respectively, with 12 bases between them. CDR3 region: CSVVAGSPYEQYF. The CDR3 DNA is TGCAGCGTTGTCGCGGGGTCCCCCTACGAGCAGTACTTC.

The chain carries TRBV7-6 and TRBJ1-4; 7 nucleotides match TRBD1. The CDR3 has 15 amino acids. CDR1 is SGHVS and CDR2 is FNYEAQ in the germline V gene. J lost 5 bases, V lost 5 bases, and 8 bases had no gene match. CDR3 DNA: TGTGCCAGCAGCCGCCTGACAGGGAGGAATGAAAAACTGTTTTTT. Translating it yields CASSRLTGRNEKLFF.

CDR3: CASSYSEGSQPQHF. DNA for the CDR3: TGTGCCAGCAGTTACTCTGAGGGTAGTCAGCCCCAGCATTTT. V gene TRBV6-6 combines with J gene TRBJ1-5; D remains ambiguous. The germline V gene encodes CDR1 MNHNY and CDR2 SVGAGI (reference sequence). This CDR3 comprises 14 residues. Trimming removed 0 bases from V and 6 bases from J, with 9 bases in between.

The chain is built from TRBV10-2 and TRBJ1-2; D not resolved. Germline CDR1 and CDR2: WSHSY and SAAADI. The CDR3 runs to 15 residues. The V end was cut by 0 bases, the J end by 6 bases, with 14 bases between. This CDR3 reads CASSESRDILHGYTF. DNA for the CDR3: TGCGCCAGCAGTGAGTCGAGGGATATCCTCCATGGCTACACCTTC.

This clone was seen more than once but under ten times. V and J are TRBV9 and TRBJ1-1; D is undetermined. CDR3 length: 13 residues. Trimming removed 0 bases from V and 3 bases from J, with 6 bases in between. The germline V gene encodes CDR1 SGDLS and CDR2 YYNGEE. CDR3 sequence (DNA): TGTGCCAGCAGCGTAGGAAGGGACACTGAAGCTTTCTTT. Protein sequence: CASSVGRDTEAFF.

V and J are TRBV19 and TRBJ1-2; 9 bases align to TRBD1. Per germline, CDR1 LNHDA and CDR2 SQIVND (reference sequence). Trimming took 7 bases from V and 2 from J; bases not matched to a gene: 8. The CDR3 sequence is 15 residues long. This CDR3 is CASISTGGANYGYTF. The CDR3 region has the DNA TGTGCCAGTATTTCGACAGGGGGTGCGAACTATGGCTACACCTTC.

The chain links TRBV6-6 to TRBJ2-7, with TRBD2 matching over 10 bases. CDR3 length equals 14 residues. With 5 bases clipped from V and 1 base from J, the junction kept 2 bases outside the gene matches. CDR1 is MNHNY and CDR2 is SVGAGI in the germline V gene (reference sequence). The chain's CDR3 is CASSKAGGSYEQYF. As DNA, the CDR3 is TGTGCCAGCAGTAAAGCGGGAGGGTCCTACGAGCAGTACTTC.

The chain joins TRBV28 to TRBJ2-7; 9 bases are a match to TRBD1. The V gene end was trimmed by 1 base and the J gene end by 5 bases; junction bases not matched to a gene: 9. Looked up from germline, CDR1 is MDHEN and CDR2 is SYDVKM. CDR3 length: 16 residues. CDR3 region: CASSLLGTGIIDEQYF. The CDR3 DNA reads TGTGCCAGCAGTTTATTAGGGACAGGGATCATCGACGAGCAGTACTTC.

This clone appeared a single time. The chain carries TRBV6-6 and TRBJ2-7; 8 nucleotides align to TRBD2. The CDR3 spans 14 residues. The germline CDR1 and CDR2 sequences are MNHNY and SVGAGI (reference sequence). J lost 4 bases, V lost 0 bases, and 2 bases had no gene match. CDR3 DNA sequence: TGTGCCAGCAGTTACTCGAGCGGGAGATACGAGCAGTACTTC. Amino acid sequence: CASSYSSGRYEQYF.

Comment on this clone: At the DNA level, this CDR3 is encoded by other sequences in the same sample as well. The rearrangement uses TRBV10-1 and TRBJ2-7; D gene ambiguous. In germline, CDR1 is WNHNN, CDR2 SYGVQD (reference sequence). The CDR3 is made up of 13 amino acids. Trimming took off 4 bases at V and 0 bases at J, with 7 bases between the two ends. CDR3 protein: CASSAGSSYEQYF. In DNA, the CDR3 is TGCGCCAGCAGTGCCGGTAGCTCCTACGAGCAGTACTTC.

The V gene is TRBV7-2, the J gene TRBJ2-7; 13 bases are a match to TRBD2. Germline lookup yields CDR1 SGHTA and CDR2 FQGNSA. The ends lost 6 bases at V and 4 bases at J; junction bases unmatched: 0. The CDR3 runs 13 residues. The CDR3, as DNA: TGTGCCAGCAGGACTAGCGGGAGGTACGAGCAGTACTTC. Protein: CASRTSGRYEQYF.

A remark on this clone: This same CDR3 is encoded by further DNA sequences in the sample. The chain has TRBV7-9 and TRBJ2-1; a weak D match, TRBD1 (7 bases). CDR3 length: 15 amino acids. V was clipped by 8 bases and J by 6 bases, with 20 bases between them. CDR1 SEHNR and CDR2 FQNEAQ come from the germline V gene (reference sequence). The CDR3 region is CASQERQGGGNEQFF. DNA of the CDR3: TGTGCCAGCCAAGAGAGACAGGGAGGCGGCAATGAGCAGTTCTTC.

The chain links TRBV30 to TRBJ1-2; D gene unclear. The CDR3 sequence is 13 residues long. Germline V lookup: CDR1 GTSNPN, CDR2 SVGIG (reference sequence). The V gene lost 2 bases and the J gene lost 6 bases, with 13 bases spanning the gap. CDR3 protein: CAWSLGQADGYTF. The CDR3 DNA is TGTGCCTGGAGTTTAGGGCAAGCGGATGGCTACACCTTC.

The V and J genes are TRBV30 and TRBJ2-1; 12 positions match TRBD2. Germline CDR1 reads GTSNPN; CDR2 reads SVGIG (reference sequence). Trimming cost V 7 bases and J 6 bases; bases outside gene matches: 4. This CDR3 region has 13 residues. CDR3 protein: CAFAGLAGNEQFF. The DNA for the CDR3 is TGTGCCTTTGCGGGACTAGCGGGCAATGAGCAGTTCTTC.

The J gene is TRBJ2-5, the V gene TRBV30; a weak D match, TRBD1 (6 bases). The germline V gene encodes CDR1 GTSNPN and CDR2 SVGIG (reference sequence). The CDR3 totals 15 residues. V lost 0 bases to trimming and J lost 4 bases, with 15 bases between them. The CDR3: CAWSVKQGHVETQYF. The CDR3 bases are TGTGCCTGGAGTGTAAAACAGGGCCATGTAGAGACCCAGTACTTC.